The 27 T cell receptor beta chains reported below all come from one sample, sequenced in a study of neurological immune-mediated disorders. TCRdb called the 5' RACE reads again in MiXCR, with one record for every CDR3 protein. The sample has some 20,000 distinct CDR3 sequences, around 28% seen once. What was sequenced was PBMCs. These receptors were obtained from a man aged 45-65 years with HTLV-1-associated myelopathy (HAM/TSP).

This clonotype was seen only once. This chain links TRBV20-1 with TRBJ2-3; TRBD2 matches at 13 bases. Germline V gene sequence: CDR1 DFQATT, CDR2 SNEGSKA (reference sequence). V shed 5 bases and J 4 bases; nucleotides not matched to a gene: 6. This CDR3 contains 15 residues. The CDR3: CSAHRLAGGPDTQYF. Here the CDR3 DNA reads TGCAGTGCTCACCGACTAGCGGGGGGCCCAGATACGCAGTATTTT.

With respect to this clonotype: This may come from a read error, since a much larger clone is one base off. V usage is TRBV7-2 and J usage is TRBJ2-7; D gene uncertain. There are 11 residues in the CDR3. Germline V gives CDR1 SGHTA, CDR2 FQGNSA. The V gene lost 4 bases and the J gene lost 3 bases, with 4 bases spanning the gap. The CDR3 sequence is CASSSVYEQYF. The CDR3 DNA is TGTGCCAGCAGCTCCGTCTACGAGCAGTACTTC.

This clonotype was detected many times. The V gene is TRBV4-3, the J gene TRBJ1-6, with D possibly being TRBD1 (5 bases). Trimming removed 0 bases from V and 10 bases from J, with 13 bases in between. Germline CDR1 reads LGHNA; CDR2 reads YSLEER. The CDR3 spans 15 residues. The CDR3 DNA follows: TGCGCCAGCAGCCAAGATCTGGGGGAGGGCTCACCCCTCCACTTT. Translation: CASSQDLGEGSPLHF.

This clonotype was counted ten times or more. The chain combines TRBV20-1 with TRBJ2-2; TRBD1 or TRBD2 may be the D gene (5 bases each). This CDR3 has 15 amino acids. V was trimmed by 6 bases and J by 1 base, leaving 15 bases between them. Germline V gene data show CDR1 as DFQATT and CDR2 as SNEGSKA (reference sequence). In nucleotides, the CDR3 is TGCAGTGCCCAAGAGATGAGGGGGAACACCGGGGAGCTGTTTTTT. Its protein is CSAQEMRGNTGELFF.

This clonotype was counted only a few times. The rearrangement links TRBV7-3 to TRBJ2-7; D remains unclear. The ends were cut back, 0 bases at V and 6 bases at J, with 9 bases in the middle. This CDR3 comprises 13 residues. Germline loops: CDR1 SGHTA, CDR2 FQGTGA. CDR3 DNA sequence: TGTGCCAGCAGCTTAACGATTACTTCCGAGCAGTACTTC. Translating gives CASSLTITSEQYF.

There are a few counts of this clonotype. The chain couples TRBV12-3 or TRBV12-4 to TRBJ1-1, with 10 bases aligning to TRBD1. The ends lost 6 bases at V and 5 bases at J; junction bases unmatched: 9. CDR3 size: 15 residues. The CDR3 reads CASREYGQGVTEAFF. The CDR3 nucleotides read TGTGCCAGCAGAGAGTACGGACAGGGGGTTACTGAAGCTTTCTTT.

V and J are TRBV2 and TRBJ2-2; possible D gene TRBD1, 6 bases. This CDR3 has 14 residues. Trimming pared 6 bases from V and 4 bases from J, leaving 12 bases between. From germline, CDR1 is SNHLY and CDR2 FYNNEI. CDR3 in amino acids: CASSGLRGTGELFF. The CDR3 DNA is TGTGCCAGCAGCGGGCTCAGGGGCACCGGGGAGCTGTTTTTT.

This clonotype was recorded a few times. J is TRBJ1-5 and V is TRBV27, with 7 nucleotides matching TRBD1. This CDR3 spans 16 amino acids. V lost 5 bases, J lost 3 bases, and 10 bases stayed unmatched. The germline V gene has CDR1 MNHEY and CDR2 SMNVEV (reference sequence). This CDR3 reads CASSIRRGQINQPQHF. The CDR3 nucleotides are TGTGCCAGCAGTATCCGGAGGGGGCAGATCAATCAGCCCCAGCATTTT.

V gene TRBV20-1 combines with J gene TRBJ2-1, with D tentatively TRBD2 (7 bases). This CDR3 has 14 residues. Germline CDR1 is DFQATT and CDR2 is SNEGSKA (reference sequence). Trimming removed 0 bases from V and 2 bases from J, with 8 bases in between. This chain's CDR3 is CSAREGGPYNEQFF. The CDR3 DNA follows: TGCAGTGCTAGAGAGGGGGGGCCCTACAATGAGCAGTTCTTC.

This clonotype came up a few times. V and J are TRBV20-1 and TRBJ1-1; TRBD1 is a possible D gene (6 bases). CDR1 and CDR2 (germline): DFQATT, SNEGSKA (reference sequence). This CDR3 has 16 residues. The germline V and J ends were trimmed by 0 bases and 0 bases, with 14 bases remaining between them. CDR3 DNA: TGCAGTGCTAGAGATCAGGGACAAGGGATGAACACTGAAGCTTTCTTT. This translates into CSARDQGQGMNTEAFF.

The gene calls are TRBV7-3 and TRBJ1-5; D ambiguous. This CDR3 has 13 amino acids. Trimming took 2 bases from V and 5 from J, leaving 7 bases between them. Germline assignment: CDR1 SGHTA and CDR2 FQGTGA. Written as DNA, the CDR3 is TGTGCCAGCAGCTTATCCGGAGATCAGCCCCAGCATTTT. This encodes CASSLSGDQPQHF.

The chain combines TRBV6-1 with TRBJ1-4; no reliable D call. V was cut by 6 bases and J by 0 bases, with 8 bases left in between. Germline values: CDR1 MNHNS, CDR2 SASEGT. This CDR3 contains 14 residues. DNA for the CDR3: TGTGCCAGCAGGGGCATTCCAACTAATGAAAAACTGTTTTTT. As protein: CASRGIPTNEKLFF.

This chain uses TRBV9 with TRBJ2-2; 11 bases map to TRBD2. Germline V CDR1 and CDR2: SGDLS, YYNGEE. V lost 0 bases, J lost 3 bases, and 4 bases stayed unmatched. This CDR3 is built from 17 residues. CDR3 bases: TGTGCCAGCAGCGTAGGTGGGACTAGCGGATACACCGGGGAGCTGTTTTTT. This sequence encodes CASSVGGTSGYTGELFF. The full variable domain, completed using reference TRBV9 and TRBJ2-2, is DSGVTQTPKHLITATGQRVTLRCSPRSGDLSVYWYQQSLDQGLQFLIQYYNGEERAKGNILERFSAQQFPDLHSELNLSSLELGDSALYFCASSVGGTSGYTGELFFGEGSRLTVL.

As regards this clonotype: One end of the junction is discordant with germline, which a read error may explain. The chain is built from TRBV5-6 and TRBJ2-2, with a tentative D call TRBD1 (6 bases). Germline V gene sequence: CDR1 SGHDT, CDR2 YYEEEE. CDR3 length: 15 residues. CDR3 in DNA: TGTGCCAGCAGCTTTTTGACAGGTAGGTCCGGAGAGCTGTTTTTT. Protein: CASSFLTGRSGELFF.

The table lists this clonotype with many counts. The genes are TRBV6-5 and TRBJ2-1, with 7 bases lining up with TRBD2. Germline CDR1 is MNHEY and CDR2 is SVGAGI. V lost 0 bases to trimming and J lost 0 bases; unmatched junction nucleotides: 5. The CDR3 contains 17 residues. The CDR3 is CASSYSSSGSSYNEQFF. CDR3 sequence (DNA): TGTGCCAGCAGTTACTCGTCTAGCGGCAGCTCCTACAATGAGCAGTTCTTC.

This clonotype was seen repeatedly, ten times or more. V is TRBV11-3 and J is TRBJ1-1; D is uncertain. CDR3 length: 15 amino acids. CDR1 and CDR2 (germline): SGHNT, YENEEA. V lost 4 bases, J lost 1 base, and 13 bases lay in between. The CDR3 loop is CASSSGGSGNTEAFF. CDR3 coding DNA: TGTGCCAGCAGCTCGGGAGGGTCAGGGAACACTGAAGCTTTCTTT.

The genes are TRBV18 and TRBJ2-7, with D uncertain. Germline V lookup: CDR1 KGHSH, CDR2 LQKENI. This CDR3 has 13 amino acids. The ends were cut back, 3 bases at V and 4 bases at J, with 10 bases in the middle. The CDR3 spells CASSPPDSYEQYF. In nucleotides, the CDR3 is TGTGCCAGCTCACCGCCCGACTCGTACGAGCAGTACTTC.

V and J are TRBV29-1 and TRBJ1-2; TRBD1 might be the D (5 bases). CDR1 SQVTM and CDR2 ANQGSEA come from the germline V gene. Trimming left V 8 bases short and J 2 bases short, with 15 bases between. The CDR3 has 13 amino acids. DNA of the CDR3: TGCAGCCTCTTCGACAGAATGAACTATGGCTACACCTTC. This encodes CSLFDRMNYGYTF.

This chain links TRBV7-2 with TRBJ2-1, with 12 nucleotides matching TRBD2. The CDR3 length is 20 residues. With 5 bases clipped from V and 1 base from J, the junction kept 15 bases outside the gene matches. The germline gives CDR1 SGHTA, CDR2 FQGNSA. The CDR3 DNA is TGTGCCAGCAGCCTACGGACTAGCGGGAAGCTGGTTGGGTCCTACAATGAGCAGTTCTTC. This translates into CASSLRTSGKLVGSYNEQFF.

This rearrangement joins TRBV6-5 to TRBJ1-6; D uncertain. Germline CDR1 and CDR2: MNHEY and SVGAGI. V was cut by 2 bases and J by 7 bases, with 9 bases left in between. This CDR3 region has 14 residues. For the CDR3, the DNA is TGTGCCAGCAGTTACGGTCAGGAGAATTCACCCCTCCACTTT. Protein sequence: CASSYGQENSPLHF.

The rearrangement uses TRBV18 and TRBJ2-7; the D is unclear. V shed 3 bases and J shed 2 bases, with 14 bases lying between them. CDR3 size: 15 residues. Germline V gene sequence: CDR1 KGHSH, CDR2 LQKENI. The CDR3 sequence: CASSPVRPNPYEQYF. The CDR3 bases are TGTGCCAGCTCACCTGTAAGGCCTAACCCCTACGAGCAGTACTTC.

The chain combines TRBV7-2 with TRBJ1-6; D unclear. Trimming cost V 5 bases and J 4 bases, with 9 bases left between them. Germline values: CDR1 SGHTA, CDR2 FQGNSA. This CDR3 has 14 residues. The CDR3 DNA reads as TGTGCCAGCAGCGCCGGAGATTATAATTCACCCCTCCACTTT. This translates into CASSAGDYNSPLHF.

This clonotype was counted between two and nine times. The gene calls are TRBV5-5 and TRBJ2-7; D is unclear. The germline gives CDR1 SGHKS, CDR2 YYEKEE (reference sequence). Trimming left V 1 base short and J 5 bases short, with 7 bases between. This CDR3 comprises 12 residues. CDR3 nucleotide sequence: TGTGCCAGCAGCTTGTTCGTCCACGAGCAGTACTTC. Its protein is CASSLFVHEQYF.

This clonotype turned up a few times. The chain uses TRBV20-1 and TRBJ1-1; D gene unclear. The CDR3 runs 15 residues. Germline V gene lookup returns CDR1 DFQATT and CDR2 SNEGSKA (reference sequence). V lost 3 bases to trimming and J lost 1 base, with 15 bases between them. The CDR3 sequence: CSARVEWRRNTEAFF. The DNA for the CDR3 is TGCAGTGCTAGGGTTGAATGGCGTCGGAACACTGAAGCTTTCTTT.

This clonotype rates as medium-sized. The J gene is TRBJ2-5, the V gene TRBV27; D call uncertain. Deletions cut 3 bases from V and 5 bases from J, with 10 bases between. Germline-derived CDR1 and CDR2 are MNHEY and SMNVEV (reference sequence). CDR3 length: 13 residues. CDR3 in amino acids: CASSFGFGETQYF. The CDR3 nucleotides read TGTGCCAGCAGTTTCGGGTTCGGGGAGACCCAGTACTTC.

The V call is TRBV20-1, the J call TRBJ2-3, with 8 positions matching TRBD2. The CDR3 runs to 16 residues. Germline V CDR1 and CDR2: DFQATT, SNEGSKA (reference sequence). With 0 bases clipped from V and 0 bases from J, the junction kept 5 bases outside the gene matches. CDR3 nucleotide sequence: TGCAGTGCTAGAGATCCGGCGGGGGGTAGCACAGATACGCAGTATTTT. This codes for CSARDPAGGSTDTQYF.

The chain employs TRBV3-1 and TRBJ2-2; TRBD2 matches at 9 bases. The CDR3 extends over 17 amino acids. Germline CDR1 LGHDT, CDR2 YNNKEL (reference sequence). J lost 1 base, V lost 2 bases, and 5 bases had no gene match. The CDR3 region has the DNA TGTGCCAGCAGCCAAAATAGCGGGAGAGGGAACACCGGGGAGCTGTTTTTT. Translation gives CASSQNSGRGNTGELFF.